This passage covers 10 T cell receptor beta chains from one sample sequenced in a study of human T cells and chemical hapten exposure. One entry per CDR3 protein results from TCRdb running MiXCR on the RACE reads. The sample records about 380,000 distinct CDR3 sequences, about 4.8% being singletons. This sample's time point: patch test 1, 2 weeks after DPC sensitization. As for treatment: therapeutic diphenylcyclopropenone sensitization with weekly scalp DPC. Sequenced here: whole blood, sampled in connection with sensitization to the hapten diphenylcyclopropenone (DPC). These receptors were taken from a woman in her fifties or sixties with alopecia areata. Some clones in this sample may be carry-over from other donors' samples.

Turning to this clonotype: One end of the junction does not line up with germline, which may come from a read error. The gene calls are TRBV11-2 and TRBJ2-1; TRBD2 is a possible D gene (6 bases). This CDR3 region has 12 residues. Germline loops: CDR1 SGHAT, CDR2 FQNNGV. The CDR3 is CTSSFGGNEQFF. In DNA form, the CDR3 reads TGTACCAGCAGCTTTGGAGGGAATGAGCAGTTCTTC.

This clonotype was seen more than once but under ten times. The rearrangement uses TRBV6-2 or TRBV6-3 and TRBJ1-1; D remains ambiguous. Trimming left V 2 bases short and J 10 bases short, with 11 bases between. CDR3 size: 12 residues. CDR1 and CDR2 from the germline V gene are MNHEY and SVGEGT. Here the CDR3 DNA reads TGTGCCAGCAGTTACCCGATGGGTGCAGCTTTCTTT. It yields the protein CASSYPMGAAFF.

V and J are TRBV7-6 and TRBJ2-5; 9 bases match TRBD1. This CDR3 is built from 16 residues. Germline V gene data show CDR1 as SGHVS and CDR2 as FNYEAQ. J was trimmed by 2 bases and V by 3 bases; bases with no gene match: 7. CDR3 amino acids: CASSFGTGRDQETQYF. For the CDR3, the DNA is TGTGCCAGCAGCTTCGGGACAGGGCGTGATCAAGAGACCCAGTACTTC. Full variable domain (outside the CDR3, taken from reference TRBV7-6 and TRBJ2-5): GAGVSQSPRYKVTKRGQDVALRCDPISGHVSLYWYRQALGQGPEFLTYFNYEAQQDKSGLPNDRFSAERPEGSISTLTIQRTEQRDSAMYRCASSFGTGRDQETQYFGPGTRLLVL.

The sample holds many counts of this clonotype. V usage is TRBV18 and J usage is TRBJ1-5; D is unresolved. Per germline, CDR1 KGHSH and CDR2 LQKENI. Trimming pared 2 bases from V and 3 bases from J, leaving 11 bases between. This CDR3 region has 15 residues. Here the CDR3 reads CASSPGIQPNQPQHF. In DNA, the CDR3 is TGTGCCAGCTCACCAGGAATACAGCCCAATCAGCCCCAGCATTTT.

This sequence joins TRBV3-1 and TRBJ2-6; D possibly corresponds to TRBD1 (5 bases). The CDR3 has 14 residues. The V gene lost 4 bases and the J gene lost 4 bases, with 8 bases spanning the gap. From germline, CDR1 is LGHDT and CDR2 YNNKEL (reference sequence). The CDR3 reads CASSPRVGANVLTF. CDR3 coding DNA: TGTGCCAGCAGCCCCAGGGTCGGGGCCAACGTCCTGACTTTC.

The sample holds many counts of this clonotype. The J gene is TRBJ2-3, the V gene TRBV9; 11 positions agree with TRBD2. From germline, CDR1 is SGDLS and CDR2 YYNGEE. CDR3 length: 17 residues. V shed 4 bases, J shed 4 bases, and the junction held 11 bases outside the gene matches. The CDR3: CASSLRFSGGAADTQYF. CDR3 sequence (DNA): TGTGCCAGCAGCCTCCGGTTTAGCGGGGGGGCAGCAGATACGCAGTATTTT.

This clonotype was observed at least ten times. V and J are TRBV28 and TRBJ1-1; maybe TRBD1 (6 bases). Per germline, CDR1 MDHEN and CDR2 SYDVKM. V was pared by 5 bases and J by 7 bases, with 14 bases between. The CDR3 sequence is 13 residues long. CDR3 loop: CASSPGQSDEAFF. The CDR3 bases are TGTGCCAGCAGTCCCGGACAGTCTGATGAAGCTTTCTTT.

This clonotype was detected many times. The chain couples TRBV2 to TRBJ2-3; 9 nucleotides agree with TRBD1. CDR3 size: 15 residues. V dropped 6 bases and J dropped 5; count of bases not matched to a gene: 9. CDR1 and CDR2 (germline): SNHLY, FYNNEI. The CDR3 is CASRGTGTGRDTQYF. The CDR3 bases are TGTGCCAGCAGAGGCACCGGGACAGGGAGAGATACGCAGTATTTT.

This clonotype showed up many times. The CDR3 sequence is CASSPTGTGGSPLHF. The CDR3 DNA sequence: TGCGCCAGCAGCCCTACCGGGACAGGGGGTTCACCCCTCCACTTT. The chain links TRBV5-1 to TRBJ1-6; 11 nucleotides agree with TRBD1. This CDR3 is built from 15 residues. V gave up 4 bases and J gave up 9 bases; unmatched junction bases: 6. The germline CDR1 and CDR2 sequences are SGHRS and YFSETQ.

The rearrangement uses TRBV9 and TRBJ2-7; 7 nucleotides align to TRBD2. J gave up 5 bases and V 0 bases, and 5 bases lay outside the gene matches. The CDR3 spans 14 residues. The germline V gene encodes CDR1 SGDLS and CDR2 YYNGEE. The CDR3 protein is CASSVGGSSHEQYF. CDR3 DNA sequence: TGTGCCAGCAGCGTAGGCGGGAGTAGCCACGAGCAGTACTTC.